This T cell receptor (beta chain) was obtained from a study of T-cell reconstitution after alpha-beta-depleted transplantation in children. The TCRbeta library was prepared with unique molecular identifiers. MiXCR, run by TCRdb on the PCR reads, gives a single entry per CDR3 protein. Of 200,000 to 300,000 distinct CDR3 sequences in the sample, 9.5% to 15% were seen once. The V end lost 3 bases, the J end lost 4 bases, and 14 bases lay between the germline ends. Germline V gene lookup returns CDR1 SQVTM and CDR2 ANQGSEA. CDR3 length: 14 amino acids. This sample comprised PBMCs from the stem cell graft donor, obtained from the stem cell graft. The rearrangement links TRBV29-1 to TRBJ2-3; D is unresolved. The clonotype originates from a human donor who donated a stem cell graft to a child with acute lymphoblastic leukemia. The CDR3 coding sequence is TGCAGCGTTGAGTCGGTGCCTGAGGCAGATACGCAGTATTTT. Translation gives CSVESVPEADTQYF.